This T cell receptor beta chain originates from a study of cytomegalovirus exposure and HLA in healthy donors. Germline lookup yields CDR1 MNHEY and CDR2 SVGAGI. The CDR3 has 13 amino acids. V shed 6 bases, J shed 3 bases, and the junction held 3 bases outside the gene matches. Study results and limitations: The study labeled 180 or so TCR beta chains cytomegalovirus-associated. Earlier analysis yielded a pattern in which most TCR beta V segments were productive about 90% or about 30% of the time. Among donors in an Asian-associated ancestry cluster, a later analysis reportedly found fewer N-insertions than the roughly 700-donor mean. Most subjects' HLA-A and HLA-B alleles were reportedly predicted from TCR beta sequences.

The PCR contained 60 Vbeta and 13 Jbeta primers. TCRdb's table, derived via immunoSEQ multiplex PCR, lists solely in-frame clones and lacks some. This sample has about 150,000 clones, with around 75% found just once. To note about this clone: What it binds is unknown. This may arise from a read error, as a much more abundant clone is one base away.

The sequenced material came from PBMCs. The TCR was taken from a man younger than 30 in good health and CMV-seronegative. V usage is TRBV6-5 and J usage is TRBJ2-7, with 9 bases fitting TRBD1. CDR3 sequence (DNA): TGTGCCAGCAGCCAGGGACAGGGCTACGAGCAGTACTTC. Its protein is CASSQGQGYEQYF.